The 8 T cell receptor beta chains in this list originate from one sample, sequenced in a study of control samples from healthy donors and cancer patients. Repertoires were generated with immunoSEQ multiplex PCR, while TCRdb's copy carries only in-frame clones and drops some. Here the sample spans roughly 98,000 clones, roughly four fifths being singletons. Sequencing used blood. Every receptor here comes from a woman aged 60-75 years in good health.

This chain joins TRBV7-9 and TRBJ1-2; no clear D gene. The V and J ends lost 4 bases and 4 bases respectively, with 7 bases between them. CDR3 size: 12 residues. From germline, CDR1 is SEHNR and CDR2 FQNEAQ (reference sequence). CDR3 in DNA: TGTGCCAGCAGCTCCACTGGCTATGGCTACACCTTC. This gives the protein CASSSTGYGYTF.

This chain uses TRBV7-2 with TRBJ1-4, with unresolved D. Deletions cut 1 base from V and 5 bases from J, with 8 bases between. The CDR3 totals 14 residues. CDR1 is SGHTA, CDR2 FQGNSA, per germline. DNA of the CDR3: TGTGCCAGCAGCTTAGATCAGTTAAATGAAAAACTGTTTTTT. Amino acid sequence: CASSLDQLNEKLFF. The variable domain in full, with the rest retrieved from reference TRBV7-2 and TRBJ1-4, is GAGVSQSPSNKVTEKGKDVELRCDPISGHTALYWYRQSLGQGLEFLIYFQGNSAPDKSGLPSDRFSAERTGGSVSTLTIQRTQQEDSAVYLCASSLDQLNEKLFFGSGTQLSVL.

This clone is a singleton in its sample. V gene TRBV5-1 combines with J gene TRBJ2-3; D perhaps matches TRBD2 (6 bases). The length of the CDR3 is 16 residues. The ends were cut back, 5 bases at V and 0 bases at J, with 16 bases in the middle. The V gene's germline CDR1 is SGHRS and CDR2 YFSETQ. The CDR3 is CASRDSERASTDTQYF. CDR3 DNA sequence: TGCGCCAGCAGGGATAGTGAGCGGGCTAGCACAGATACGCAGTATTTT. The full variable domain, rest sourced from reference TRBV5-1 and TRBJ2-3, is KAGVTQTPRYLIKTRGQQVTLSCSPISGHRSVSWYQQTPGQGLQFLFEYFSETQRNKGNFPGRFSGRQFSNSRSEMNVSTLELGDSALYLCASRDSERASTDTQYFGPGTRLTVL.

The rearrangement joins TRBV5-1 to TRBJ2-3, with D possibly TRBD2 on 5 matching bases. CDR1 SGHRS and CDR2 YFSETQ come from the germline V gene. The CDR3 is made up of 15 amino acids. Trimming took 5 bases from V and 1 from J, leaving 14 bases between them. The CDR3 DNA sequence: TGCGCCAGCAGTGAGGGTTCGGTGGGCACAGATACGCAGTATTTT. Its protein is CASSEGSVGTDTQYF.

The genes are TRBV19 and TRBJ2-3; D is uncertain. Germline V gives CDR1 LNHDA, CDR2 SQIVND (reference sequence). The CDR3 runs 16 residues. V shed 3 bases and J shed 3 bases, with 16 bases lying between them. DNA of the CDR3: TGTGCCAGTAGTATTTTTACAGAGAGTGATACAGATACGCAGTATTTT. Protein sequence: CASSIFTESDTDTQYF.

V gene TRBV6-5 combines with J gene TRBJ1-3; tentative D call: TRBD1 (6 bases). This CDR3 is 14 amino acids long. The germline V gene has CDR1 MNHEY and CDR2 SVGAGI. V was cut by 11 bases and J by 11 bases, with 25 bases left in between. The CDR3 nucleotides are TGTGCCTCAGGGTCAGAGGGAGGGGGTAAATCCATATATTTT. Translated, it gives CASGSEGGGKSIYF.

The CDR3 spells CASKGGMGQGKGGYTF. The CDR3 DNA sequence: TGTGCCAGCAAGGGGGGTATGGGACAGGGCAAAGGTGGCTACACCTTC. The genes are TRBV3-1 (or the pseudogene TRBV3-2) and TRBJ1-2; TRBD1 aligns across 9 bases. CDR1 is LGHDT and CDR2 is YNNKEL in the germline V gene (reference sequence). V lost 7 bases and J lost 7; bases outside the gene matches: 16. This CDR3 spans 16 amino acids.

CDR3 in DNA: TGCGCCAGCAGCTTTAGGCCCGGGGAGGGTGAGACCCAGTACTTC. It codes for CASSFRPGEGETQYF. V usage is TRBV5-1 and J usage is TRBJ2-5, with TRBD2 matching 7 bases. Germline V CDR1 and CDR2: SGHRS, YFSETQ. This CDR3 has 15 amino acids. V dropped 2 bases and J dropped 5; count of bases not matched to a gene: 9.